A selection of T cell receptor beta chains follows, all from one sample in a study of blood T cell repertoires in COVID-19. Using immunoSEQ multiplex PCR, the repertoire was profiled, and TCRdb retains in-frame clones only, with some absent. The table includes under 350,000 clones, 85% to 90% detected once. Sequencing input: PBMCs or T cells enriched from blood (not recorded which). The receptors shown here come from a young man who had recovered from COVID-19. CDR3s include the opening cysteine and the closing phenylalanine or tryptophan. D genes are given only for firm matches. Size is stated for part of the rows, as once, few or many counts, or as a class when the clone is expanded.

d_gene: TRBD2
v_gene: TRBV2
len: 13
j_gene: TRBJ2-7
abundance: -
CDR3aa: CASRSGRAYEQYF
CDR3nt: TGTGCCAGCAGAAGCGGGAGGGCCTACGAGCAGTACTTC

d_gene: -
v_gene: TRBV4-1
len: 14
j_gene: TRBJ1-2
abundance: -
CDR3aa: CASSPWTENYGYTF
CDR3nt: TGCGCCAGCAGCCCTTGGACAGAGAACTATGGCTACACCTTC

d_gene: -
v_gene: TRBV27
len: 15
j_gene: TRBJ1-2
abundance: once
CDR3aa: CAGLPVRAINYGYTF
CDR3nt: TGTGCCGGGCTGCCCGTCAGGGCCATTAACTATGGCTACACCTTC

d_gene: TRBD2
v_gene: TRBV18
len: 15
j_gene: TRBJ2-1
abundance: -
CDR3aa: CASSAGLAGNNEQFF
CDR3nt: TGTGCCAGCTCAGCGGGACTAGCGGGGAACAATGAGCAGTTCTTC

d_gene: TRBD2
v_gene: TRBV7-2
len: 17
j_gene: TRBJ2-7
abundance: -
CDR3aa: CASSLAIAGGVSYEQYF
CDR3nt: TGTGCCAGCAGCTTAGCTATAGCGGGGGGGGTATCCTACGAGCAGTACTTC

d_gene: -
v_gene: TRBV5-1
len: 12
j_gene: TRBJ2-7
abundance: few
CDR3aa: CASSLPSYEQYF
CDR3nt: TGCGCCAGCAGCTTGCCGTCCTACGAGCAGTACTTC

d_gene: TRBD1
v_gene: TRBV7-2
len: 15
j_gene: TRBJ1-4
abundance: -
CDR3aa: CASSLVQGAREKLFF
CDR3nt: TGTGCCAGCAGCTTAGTGCAGGGGGCGAGGGAAAAACTGTTTTTT

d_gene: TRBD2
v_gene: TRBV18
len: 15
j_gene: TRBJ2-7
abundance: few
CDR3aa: CASSLTSAISYEQYF
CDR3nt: TGTGCCAGCTCACTGACTAGCGCCATATCCTACGAGCAGTACTTC

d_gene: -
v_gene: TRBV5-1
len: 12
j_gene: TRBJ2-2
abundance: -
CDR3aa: CASTLESGELFF
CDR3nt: TGCGCCAGCACGTTGGAGTCCGGGGAGCTGTTTTTT

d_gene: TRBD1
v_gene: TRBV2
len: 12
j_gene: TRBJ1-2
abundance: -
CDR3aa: CASTGTVPGYTF
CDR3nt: TGTGCCAGCACCGGGACAGTCCCCGGCTACACCTTC

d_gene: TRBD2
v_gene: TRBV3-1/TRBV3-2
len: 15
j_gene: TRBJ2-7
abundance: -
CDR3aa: CASSQATSGTTEQYF
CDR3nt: TGTGCCAGCAGCCAAGCCACTAGCGGGACAACTGAGCAGTACTTC

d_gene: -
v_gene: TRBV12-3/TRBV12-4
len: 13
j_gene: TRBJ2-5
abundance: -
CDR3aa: CASSLAGSETQYF
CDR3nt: TGTGCCAGCAGTTTGGCAGGGTCAGAGACCCAGTACTTC

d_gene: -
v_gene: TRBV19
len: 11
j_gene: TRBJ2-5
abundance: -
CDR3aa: CASSKEGPQYF
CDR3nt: TGTGCCAGTAGTAAGGAGGGCCCCCAGTACTTC

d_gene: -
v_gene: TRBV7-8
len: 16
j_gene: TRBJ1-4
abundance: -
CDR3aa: CASTVTGGRYQEKLFF
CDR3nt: TGTGCCAGCACCGTGACCGGGGGGCGCTATCAGGAAAAACTGTTTTTT

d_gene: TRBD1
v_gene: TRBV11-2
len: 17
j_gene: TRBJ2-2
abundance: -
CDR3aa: CASSPQGASAYTGELFF
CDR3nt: TGTGCCAGCAGCCCCCAGGGGGCGAGCGCCTACACCGGGGAGCTGTTTTTT

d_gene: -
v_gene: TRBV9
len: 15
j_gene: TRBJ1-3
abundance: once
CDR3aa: CASSPSEWMIDTIYF
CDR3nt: TGTGCCAGCAGCCCCAGCGAGTGGATGATAGACACCATATATTTT

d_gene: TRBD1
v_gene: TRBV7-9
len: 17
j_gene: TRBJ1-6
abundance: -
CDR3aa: CASSDTGVSSYNSPLHF
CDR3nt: TGTGCCAGCAGCGATACAGGGGTGAGCTCCTATAATTCACCCCTCCACTTT

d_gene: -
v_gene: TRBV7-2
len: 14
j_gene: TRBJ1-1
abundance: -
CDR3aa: CASSLLTRGAEAFF
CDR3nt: TGTGCCAGCAGCTTATTAACGCGGGGGGCTGAAGCTTTCTTT

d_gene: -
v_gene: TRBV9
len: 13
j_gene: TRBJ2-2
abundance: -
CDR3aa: CASSRGDAGELFF
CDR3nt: TGTGCCAGCAGTAGGGGTGACGCCGGGGAGCTGTTTTTT

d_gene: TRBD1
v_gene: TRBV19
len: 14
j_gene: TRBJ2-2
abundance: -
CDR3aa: CASSMGQVTGELFF
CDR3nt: TGTGCCAGTAGTATGGGACAGGTCACCGGGGAGCTGTTTTTT

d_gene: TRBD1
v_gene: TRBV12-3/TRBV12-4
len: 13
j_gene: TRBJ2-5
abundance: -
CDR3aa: CASSPETGETQYF
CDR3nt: TGTGCCAGCAGTCCGGAGACAGGGGAGACCCAGTACTTC

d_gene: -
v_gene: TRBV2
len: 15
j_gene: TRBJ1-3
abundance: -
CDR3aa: CASSELWTSGNTIYF
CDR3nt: TGTGCCAGCAGTGAGTTATGGACATCCGGAAACACCATATATTTT